The rows below give T cell receptor beta chains drawn from one sample of a study of T cell responses to AZD1222 COVID-19 vaccine. Libraries were prepared by immunoSEQ multiplex PCR; TCRdb keeps only in-frame clonotypes and omits some of them. The sample shows about 120,000 clones, approximately 85% of them seen only once. The source was peripheral blood, collected on day 0 of AZD1222 vaccination. These receptors all come from an adult in good health. Each CDR3 is given with its conserved first and last residue. A D gene is named only where the DNA matches it firmly. Clone size appears in some rows only: once, few, many, or a class for an expanded clone.

V gene	D gene	J gene	clone size	CDR3 protein	CDR3 DNA
TRBV24-1	NA	TRBJ1-1	NA	CATSDLRSEAFF	TGTGCCACCAGTGATTTGCGATCTGAAGCTTTCTTT
TRBV7-8	NA	TRBJ1-1	NA	CASSLNRGNTEAFF	TGTGCCAGCAGCTTAAATCGGGGGAACACTGAAGCTTTCTTT
TRBV19	TRBD2	TRBJ2-7	few	CASSISSGLQYF	TGTGCCAGTAGTATTTCTAGCGGGCTACAGTACTTC
TRBV10-3	TRBD2	TRBJ2-2	once	CAIRAGGGGPHTGELFF	TGTGCCATCAGAGCGGGAGGAGGGGGGCCCCACACCGGGGAGCTGTTTTTT
TRBV7-3	NA	TRBJ1-1	few	CASSLMGNTEAFF	TGTGCCAGCAGCTTAATGGGGAACACTGAAGCTTTCTTT
TRBV7-2	TRBD2	TRBJ2-7	NA	CASSSGLAAYEQYF	TGTGCCAGCAGCTCGGGACTAGCCGCCTACGAGCAGTACTTC
TRBV19	TRBD1	TRBJ2-7	few	CASSIDPTGGYEQYF	TGTGCCAGTAGTATAGATCCGACAGGGGGCTACGAGCAGTACTTC
TRBV19	TRBD1	TRBJ1-1	NA	CASSPDRGQIEAFF	TGTGCCAGTAGCCCGGACAGGGGTCAAATTGAAGCTTTCTTT
TRBV9	NA	TRBJ2-3	NA	CASSAREGADTQYF	TGTGCCAGCAGCGCGAGAGAGGGGGCAGATACGCAGTATTTT
TRBV11-3	NA	TRBJ2-2	NA	CASSLDDRNTGELFF	TGTGCCAGCAGCTTAGACGATAGAAACACCGGGGAGCTGTTTTTT
TRBV11-3	TRBD2	TRBJ2-1	NA	CASSLLQWRGRDEQFF	TGTGCCAGCAGCTTACTCCAGTGGCGGGGGAGGGATGAGCAGTTCTTC
TRBV6-5	NA	TRBJ1-1	NA	CASSYSVRGGTEAFF	TGTGCCAGCAGTTACTCAGTCAGGGGCGGCACTGAAGCTTTCTTT
TRBV7-9	NA	TRBJ2-5	once	CASSLTPGKQETQYF	TGTGCCAGCAGCTTAACACCCGGGAAACAAGAGACCCAGTACTTC
TRBV30	TRBD1	TRBJ1-1	NA	CAYYRGAEAFF	TGTGCCTACTACAGGGGGGCTGAAGCTTTCTTT
TRBV2	NA	TRBJ1-2	NA	CASSGGHGYGYTF	TGTGCCAGCAGTGGGGGGCACGGATATGGCTACACCTTC
TRBV7-9	NA	TRBJ1-5	NA	CASSLQGSNQPQHF	TGTGCCAGCAGCTTACAGGGGTCAAATCAGCCCCAGCATTTT
TRBV7-2	NA	TRBJ1-2	NA	CASSLGALNYGYTF	TGTGCCAGCAGCTTAGGGGCCCTAAACTATGGCTACACCTTC
TRBV7-9	NA	TRBJ1-2	NA	CASSQTQGYGYTF	TGTGCCAGCAGCCAGACTCAGGGGTATGGCTACACCTTC
TRBV11-3	TRBD2	TRBJ2-3	NA	CASSFGSSGSQWVADTQYF	TGTGCCAGCAGCTTCGGGTCTAGCGGGAGTCAGTGGGTAGCAGATACGCAGTATTTT
TRBV12-2	NA	TRBJ1-6	once	CASRFTVVSYNSPLHF	TGTGCAAGTCGCTTCACGGTAGTCTCCTATAATTCACCCCTCCACTTT
TRBV4-1	NA	TRBJ2-2	NA	CASSQPVRNTGELFF	TGCGCCAGCAGCCAACCGGTGCGTAACACCGGGGAGCTGTTTTTT
TRBV7-2	NA	TRBJ1-6	once	CASSFGTAGDSPLHF	TGTGCCAGCAGCTTCGGGACCGCCGGAGATTCACCCCTCCACTTT
TRBV12-3/TRBV12-4	NA	TRBJ2-1	NA	CASSFMGQQFF	TGTGCCAGCAGTTTTATGGGACAGCAGTTCTTC
TRBV7-9	NA	TRBJ2-1	NA	CASRVTSYNEQFF	TGTGCCAGCAGGGTGACTAGTTACAATGAGCAGTTCTTC
TRBV6-1	TRBD2	TRBJ2-3	once	CASSVGTSGSTDTQYF	TGTGCCAGCAGTGTAGGGACTAGCGGATCCACAGATACGCAGTATTTT
TRBV30	NA	TRBJ1-4	NA	CAWRRREANEKLFF	TGTGCCTGGAGGAGGCGGGAGGCAAACGAAAAACTGTTTTTT
TRBV7-8	NA	TRBJ2-7	NA	CASSSERDYEQYF	TGTGCCAGCAGCTCCGAACGGGACTACGAGCAGTACTTC
TRBV9	NA	TRBJ1-6	once	CASSPRQGYSPLHF	TGTGCCAGCAGCCCCCGTCAGGGTTATTCACCCCTCCACTTT
TRBV5-1	TRBD2	TRBJ2-7	NA	CASSLGGGSYYEQYF	TGCGCCAGCAGCTTAGGCGGCGGGAGTTACTACGAGCAGTACTTC
TRBV14	NA	TRBJ1-1	NA	CASSQLRETEAFF	TGTGCCAGCAGCCAGTTACGGGAAACTGAAGCTTTCTTT
TRBV29-1	NA	TRBJ1-1	NA	CSVAGGSGDDEAFF	TGCAGCGTCGCCGGGGGGTCGGGGGACGATGAAGCTTTCTTT
TRBV24-1	NA	TRBJ2-7	NA	CATGKSGTYEQYF	TGTGCCACCGGTAAGTCGGGAACCTACGAGCAGTACTTC
TRBV7-5	NA	TRBJ2-3	NA	CVRSLARRGITDTQYF	TGTGTCAGAAGCTTAGCGCGGCGGGGGATCACAGATACGCAGTATTTT
TRBV5-4	NA	TRBJ1-1	NA	CASSLRAKNTEAFF	TGTGCCAGCAGCTTGAGGGCGAAGAACACTGAAGCTTTCTTT
TRBV7-9	TRBD1	TRBJ1-6	NA	CASSFTGVQGALHF	TGTGCCAGCAGCTTTACAGGGGTTCAGGGGGCCCTCCACTTT
TRBV25-1	TRBD2	TRBJ2-7	NA	CASSGLAGDREQYF	TGTGCCAGCAGTGGACTAGCGGGAGACCGCGAGCAGTACTTC
TRBV4-3	TRBD1	TRBJ2-7	NA	CASSQESRQGAYEQYF	TGCGCCAGCAGCCAAGAATCCCGCCAGGGGGCCTACGAGCAGTACTTC
TRBV5-1	NA	TRBJ2-3	NA	CASSLRADDTQYF	TGCGCCAGCAGCCTGCGAGCGGATGATACGCAGTATTTT
TRBV11-3	NA	TRBJ1-2	NA	CASSLDSLGYTF	TGTGCCAGCAGCTTGGACAGTCTTGGCTACACCTTC
TRBV30	NA	TRBJ1-4	NA	CAWRAGLGVEKLFF	TGTGCCTGGAGGGCGGGACTCGGGGTGGAAAAACTGTTTTTT
TRBV24-1	TRBD1	TRBJ1-2	NA	CATSDLDREGGYTF	TGTGCCACCAGTGATTTGGACAGGGAGGGCGGCTACACCTTC
TRBV11-3	NA	TRBJ1-6	once	CASSLDSGSPLHF	TGTGCCAGCAGCTTAGATTCGGGCTCACCCCTCCACTTT
TRBV4-3	NA	TRBJ2-7	once	CASSQEGQGRYEQYF	TGCGCCAGCAGCCAAGAGGGGCAGGGGCGGTACGAGCAGTACTTC
TRBV18	NA	TRBJ1-1	NA	CASSPRVGSTEAFF	TGTGCCAGCTCACCGAGAGTAGGAAGCACTGAAGCTTTCTTT
TRBV15	NA	TRBJ1-2	NA	CATSRDRFSSAGYTF	TGTGCCACCAGCAGAGATAGATTCTCCTCCGCGGGCTACACCTTC
TRBV3-1/TRBV3-2	NA	TRBJ1-4	NA	CASRNIGRRPSNEKLFF	TGTGCCAGCAGAAATATCGGAAGGAGGCCCTCTAATGAAAAACTGTTTTTT
TRBV3-1/TRBV3-2	NA	TRBJ1-5	NA	CASSQGGRNNQPQHF	TGTGCCAGCAGCCAGGGAGGGCGAAACAATCAGCCCCAGCATTTT
TRBV2	NA	TRBJ2-7	NA	CASSEGAGAGSYEQYF	TGTGCCAGCAGTGAAGGGGCGGGGGCCGGCTCCTACGAGCAGTACTTC
TRBV7-2	TRBD2	TRBJ2-3	few	CASSLMLAGALDTQYF	TGTGCCAGCAGCTTAATGCTAGCGGGAGCATTAGATACGCAGTATTTT
TRBV11-2	TRBD2	TRBJ2-5	NA	CASSHGTSGSYETQYF	TGTGCCAGCAGCCACGGGACTAGCGGGAGTTATGAGACCCAGTACTTC
TRBV9	TRBD1	TRBJ1-1	NA	CASSLTPGTVNTEAFF	TGTGCCAGCAGCCTCACCCCGGGGACAGTGAACACTGAAGCTTTCTTT
TRBV21-1	NA	TRBJ1-1	NA	CAQAPRSRNTEAFF	TGTGCCCAAGCCCCGCGATCTCGCAACACTGAAGCTTTCTTT
TRBV10-3	NA	TRBJ1-4	NA	CAISDPGQVDNEKLFF	TGTGCCATCAGTGATCCGGGACAAGTCGATAATGAAAAACTGTTTTTT
TRBV24-1	NA	TRBJ2-2	NA	CATGTPGTGELFF	TGTGCCACCGGGACTCCAGGGACCGGGGAGCTGTTTTTT
TRBV11-3	NA	TRBJ2-3	NA	CASSSIFGTHTDTQYF	TGTGCCAGCAGCTCAATTTTCGGGACTCACACAGATACGCAGTATTTT
TRBV20-1	NA	TRBJ2-1	NA	CSARGASSQFF	TGCAGTGCTAGAGGGGCGAGTAGTCAATTCTTC
TRBV5-1	NA	TRBJ2-5	NA	CASSFGLESETQYF	TGCGCCAGCAGCTTTGGGCTAGAGAGCGAGACCCAGTACTTC
TRBV6-2/TRBV6-3	NA	TRBJ2-4	once	CASSYSNQGLNIQYF	TGTGCCAGCAGTTACTCGAATCAGGGCCTAAACATTCAGTACTTC
TRBV28	NA	TRBJ1-4	NA	CASSRRNEKLFF	TGTGCCAGCAGTAGGAGGAATGAAAAACTGTTTTTT